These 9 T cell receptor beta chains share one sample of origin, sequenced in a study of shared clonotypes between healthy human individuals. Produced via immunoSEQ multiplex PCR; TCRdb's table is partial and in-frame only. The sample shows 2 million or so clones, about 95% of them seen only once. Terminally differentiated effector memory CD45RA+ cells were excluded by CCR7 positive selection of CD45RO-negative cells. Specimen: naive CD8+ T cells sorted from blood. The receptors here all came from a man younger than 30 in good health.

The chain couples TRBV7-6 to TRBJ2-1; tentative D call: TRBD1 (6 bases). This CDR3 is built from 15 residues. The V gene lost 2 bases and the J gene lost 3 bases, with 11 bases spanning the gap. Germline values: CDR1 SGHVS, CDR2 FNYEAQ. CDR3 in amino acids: CASSLFGQSYNEQFF. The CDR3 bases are TGTGCCAGCAGCTTATTTGGACAGAGCTACAATGAGCAGTTCTTC.

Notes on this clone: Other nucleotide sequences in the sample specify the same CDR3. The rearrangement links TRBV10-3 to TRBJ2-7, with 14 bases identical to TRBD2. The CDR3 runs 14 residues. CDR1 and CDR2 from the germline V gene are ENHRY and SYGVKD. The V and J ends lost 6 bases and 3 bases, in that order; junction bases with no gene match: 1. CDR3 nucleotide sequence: TGTGCCATCAGCGGGACTAGCGGGAGCTACGAGCAGTACTTC. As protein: CAISGTSGSYEQYF.

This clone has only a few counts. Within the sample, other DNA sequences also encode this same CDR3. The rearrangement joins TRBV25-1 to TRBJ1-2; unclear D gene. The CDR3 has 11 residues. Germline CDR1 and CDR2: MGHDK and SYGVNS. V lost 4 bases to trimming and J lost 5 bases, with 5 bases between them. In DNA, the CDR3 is TGTGCCAGCAGTGCTGGATATGGCTACACCTTC. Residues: CASSAGYGYTF.

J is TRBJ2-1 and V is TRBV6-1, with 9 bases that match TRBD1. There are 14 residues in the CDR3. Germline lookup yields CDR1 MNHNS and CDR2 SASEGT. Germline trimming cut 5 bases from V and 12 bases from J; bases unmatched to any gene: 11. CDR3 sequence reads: CASSRLDRGPLQFF. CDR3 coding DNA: TGTGCCAGCAGTAGGCTGGACAGGGGCCCCCTGCAGTTCTTC.

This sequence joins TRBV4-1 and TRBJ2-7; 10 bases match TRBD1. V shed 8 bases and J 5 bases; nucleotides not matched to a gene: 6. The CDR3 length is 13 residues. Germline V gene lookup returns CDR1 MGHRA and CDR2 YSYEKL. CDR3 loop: CASGDRGEDEQYF. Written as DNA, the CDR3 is TGCGCCAGCGGGGACAGGGGTGAGGACGAGCAGTACTTC.

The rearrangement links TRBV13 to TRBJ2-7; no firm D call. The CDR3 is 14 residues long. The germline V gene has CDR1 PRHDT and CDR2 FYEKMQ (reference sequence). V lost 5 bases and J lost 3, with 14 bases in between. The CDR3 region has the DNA TGTGCCAGCAGCACTTCGGGCAGGTTCTACGAGCAGTACTTC. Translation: CASSTSGRFYEQYF.

CDR3 residues: CASSLEAGEYNEQFF. The CDR3 nucleotides are TGTGCCAGCAGCTTGGAAGCGGGGGAGTACAATGAGCAGTTCTTC. The V and J genes are TRBV5-6 and TRBJ2-1; 8 bases are a match to TRBD2. The V gene end was trimmed by 0 bases and the J gene end by 4 bases; junction bases not matched to a gene: 3. There are 15 residues in the CDR3. In germline, CDR1 is SGHDT, CDR2 YYEEEE.

The CDR3 loop reads CASSPLDRDNTGELFF. The CDR3 nucleotides are TGTGCCAGCAGCCCCCTTGACAGGGATAACACCGGGGAGCTGTTTTTT. The genes are TRBV9 and TRBJ2-2; 7 nucleotides agree with TRBD1. V was pared by 4 bases and J by 2 bases, with 8 bases of the junction left unmatched. This CDR3 spans 16 amino acids. CDR1 is SGDLS and CDR2 is YYNGEE in the germline V gene.

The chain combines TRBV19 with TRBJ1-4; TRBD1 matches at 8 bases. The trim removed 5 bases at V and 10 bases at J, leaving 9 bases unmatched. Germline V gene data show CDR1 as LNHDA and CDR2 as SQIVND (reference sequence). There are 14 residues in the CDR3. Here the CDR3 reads CASSPLTGEVKLFF. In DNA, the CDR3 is TGTGCCAGTAGTCCATTGACAGGGGAGGTAAAACTGTTTTTT.